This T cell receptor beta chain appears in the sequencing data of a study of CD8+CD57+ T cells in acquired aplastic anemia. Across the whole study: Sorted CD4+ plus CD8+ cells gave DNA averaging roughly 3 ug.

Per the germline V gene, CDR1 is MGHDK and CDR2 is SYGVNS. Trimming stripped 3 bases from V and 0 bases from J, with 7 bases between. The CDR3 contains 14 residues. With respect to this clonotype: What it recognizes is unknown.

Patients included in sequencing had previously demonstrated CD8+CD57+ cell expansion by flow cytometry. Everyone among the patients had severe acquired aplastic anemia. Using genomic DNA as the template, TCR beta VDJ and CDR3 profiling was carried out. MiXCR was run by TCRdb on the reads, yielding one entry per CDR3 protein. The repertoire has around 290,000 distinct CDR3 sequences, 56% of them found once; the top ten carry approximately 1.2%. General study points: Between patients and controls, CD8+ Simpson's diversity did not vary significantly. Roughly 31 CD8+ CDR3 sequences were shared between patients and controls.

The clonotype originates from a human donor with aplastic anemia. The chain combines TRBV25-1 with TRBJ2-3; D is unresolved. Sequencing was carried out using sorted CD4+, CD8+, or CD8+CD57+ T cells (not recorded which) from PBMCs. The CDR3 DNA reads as TGTGCCAGCAGTGACCCCTCCAGCACAGATACGCAGTATTTT. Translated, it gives CASSDPSSTDTQYF. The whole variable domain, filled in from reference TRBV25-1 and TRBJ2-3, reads EADIYQTPRYLVIGTGKKITLECSQTMGHDKMYWYQQDPGMELHLIHYSYGVNSTEKGDLSSESTVSRIRTEHFPLTLESARPSHTSQYLCASSDPSSTDTQYFGPGTRLTVL.